The entry that follows covers one TCR beta chain sequence. The CDR3 is 14 amino acids. Trimming cost V 6 bases and J 4 bases, with 15 bases left between them. Germline lookup yields CDR1 MNHEY and CDR2 SVGEGT. As handled by the study authors: Nucleated cell counts were estimated from reference gene primer amplification. The repertoire was sequenced with immunoSEQ multiplex PCR; TCRdb's copy has only in-frame clones and lacks some. V and J calls and clone size are as listed in that table; D and trimming were resolved from the DNA. This sample has roughly 15,000 clones, with roughly 80% found just once. This sample was taken from a study of blood T cell repertoires in COVID-19. For the study at large: COVID-19 samples collected from the United States, Italy and Spain covered acute and convalescent phases. Nucleic acid was either cDNA or gDNA, and it came from T cells, B-cell-depleted T cells, or PBMCs.

The chain uses TRBV6-2 or TRBV6-3 and TRBJ1-1; D gene ambiguous. The sequenced material came from peripheral blood. The receptor's source is a human donor in a cohort sampled during active COVID-19. For the CDR3, the DNA is TGTGCCAGCAGCCCGAGGGCCGGGCTCACTGAAGCTTTCTTT. Protein: CASSPRAGLTEAFF.